This T cell receptor beta chain comes out of a study of T cell responses to AZD1222 COVID-19 vaccine. The CDR3 covers 16 residues. Germline CDR1 SNHLY, CDR2 FYNNEI. V lost 7 bases and J 2 bases, leaving 18 bases between the germline ends. This table comes from immunoSEQ multiplex PCR, and its TCRdb copy is limited to in-frame clones, with some not included. The sample yields approximately 96,000 clones, 85% to 90% seen once. The sequence derives from an adult who received the AZD1222 COVID-19 vaccine. V is TRBV2 and J is TRBJ1-3, with D possibly matching TRBD1 (5 bases). The sequencing here drew on peripheral blood, taken 28 days after the second AZD1222 dose. DNA of the CDR3: TGTGCCAGCAAATTCCGTTCGGGGGGAACTGGAAACACCATATATTTT. As protein: CASKFRSGGTGNTIYF. Using reference TRBV2 and TRBJ1-3 for the parts outside the CDR3, the full variable domain is EPEVTQTPSHQVTQMGQEVILRCVPISNHLYFYWYRQILGQKVEFLVSFYNNEISEKSEIFDDQFSVERPDGSNFTLKIRSTKLEDSAMYFCASKFRSGGTGNTIYFGEGSWLTVV.